Below, 8 T cell receptor beta chains from the same sample are listed, as sequenced in a study of blood T cells in healthy people across ages. PCR was performed a second time for about 6 to 11 cycles using a sample-barcoded 5' primer and a J-beta primer mix. TCRdb passed the 5' RACE reads through MiXCR, listing each CDR3 protein once. Altogether nearly 1 million distinct CDR3 sequences are present, about 51% being singletons, with the ten largest covering over 20%. The specimen sequenced was blood. The receptors derive from a woman aged 55-70 years in good health.

The genes are TRBV29-1 and TRBJ2-1; 13 bases map to TRBD2. Germline V lookup: CDR1 SQVTM, CDR2 ANQGSEA. Unmatched junction bases numbered 19, after V lost 3 bases and J lost 8 bases. The CDR3 totals 19 residues. The CDR3 protein is CSVEGWITGLAGVWDEQFF. CDR3 DNA: TGCAGCGTTGAGGGATGGATTACCGGACTAGCGGGAGTCTGGGATGAGCAGTTCTTC.

This sequence joins TRBV5-1 and TRBJ2-7, with no clear D. The V gene's germline CDR1 is SGHRS and CDR2 YFSETQ. This CDR3 spans 15 amino acids. V lost 4 bases and J lost 0, with 14 bases in between. The CDR3, as DNA: TGCGCCAGCAGCCAGTCAGGAAAACCCTCCTACGAGCAGTACTTC. This codes for CASSQSGKPSYEQYF.

V is TRBV7-2 and J is TRBJ1-2, with 10 positions matching TRBD1. Trimming took 5 bases from V and 7 from J; bases not matched to a gene: 7. In germline, CDR1 is SGHTA, CDR2 FQGNSA. The length of the CDR3 is 14 residues. The CDR3 bases are TGTGCCAGCAGCAGTTGGGACAGGGGAGGTGGCTACACCTTC. This sequence encodes CASSSWDRGGGYTF. Based on the CDR3 plus reference TRBV7-2 and TRBJ1-2, the full variable domain is GAGVSQSPSNKVTEKGKDVELRCDPISGHTALYWYRQSLGQGLEFLIYFQGNSAPDKSGLPSDRFSAERTGGSVSTLTIQRTQQEDSAVYLCASSSWDRGGGYTFGSGTRLTVV.

The V call is TRBV29-1, the J call TRBJ2-1, with TRBD2 matching 10 bases. CDR1 is SQVTM and CDR2 is ANQGSEA in the germline V gene. The length of the CDR3 is 14 residues. With 3 bases clipped from V and 5 bases from J, the junction kept 4 bases outside the gene matches. CDR3 nucleotides: TGCAGCGTTGAGAGAGCGGGGGGGCACAATGAGCAGTTCTTC. It encodes CSVERAGGHNEQFF.

As for this clonotype: The junction differs from germline at one of its ends, possibly a read error. The CDR3 region has the DNA TGTGCCAGCAGCCTCCGACCCGGGGGGCTGTTTTTT. Residues: CASSLRPGGLFF. V gene TRBV28 combines with J gene TRBJ2-2, with a tentative D call TRBD2 (6 bases). Germline CDR1 is MDHEN and CDR2 is SYDVKM. This CDR3 has 12 amino acids.

The CDR3 DNA follows: TGTGCCAGCAGTCCAACCTCAGAGAACTATGGCTACACCTTC. It specifies CASSPTSENYGYTF. The V gene is TRBV28, the J gene TRBJ1-2; the D is unclear. The CDR3 has 14 residues. The germline V gene has CDR1 MDHEN and CDR2 SYDVKM. The V and J ends lost 5 bases and 2 bases respectively, with 12 bases between them.

The chain couples TRBV20-1 to TRBJ2-7, with 9 bases that match TRBD2. Germline loops: CDR1 DFQATT, CDR2 SNEGSKA (reference sequence). The CDR3 length is 13 residues. The J segment lost 3 bases and the V segment lost 5 bases, leaving 5 bases of the junction unmatched. This CDR3 reads CSARSGRGYEQYF. In DNA form, the CDR3 reads TGCAGTGCTCGTAGCGGGAGAGGCTACGAGCAGTACTTC.

This rearrangement joins TRBV7-2 to TRBJ2-7; a weak D match, TRBD2 (5 bases). Trimming shortened V by 5 bases and J by 3 bases, and 23 bases separated the two germline ends. CDR3 length equals 17 residues. Looked up from germline, CDR1 is SGHTA and CDR2 is FQGNSA. The CDR3 protein is CASSKDRVASANYEQYF. CDR3 DNA: TGTGCCAGCAGCAAAGATCGGGTAGCGTCAGCAAACTACGAGCAGTACTTC.